Described below is a single T cell receptor beta chain sequence and its context. Its antigen is unidentified. Read data end 3 residues before the CDR3 end; the end is taken from the germline J gene. The CDR3 is 13 residues long. Germline V gene lookup returns CDR1 KGHSH and CDR2 LQKENI. TCRdb keeps only in-frame clones here, not all; method: immunoSEQ multiplex PCR. The repertoire yields about 28,000 clones, none seen only once; the top ten contain just over 3%. The data were obtained in a study of T cell clonality in common variable immunodeficiency. Study outcomes and limitations: Patient heterogeneity in the CVID cohort limited correlations between repertoire features and clinical complications. Reportedly, TCR beta sequences from common variable immunodeficiency showed fewer deletions and N-nucleotide insertions. Compared with controls, CVID subjects had fewer shared TCRbeta clones. Compared with healthy controls, CVID subjects showed increased TCRbeta clonality, mostly in about a third.

Replacement immunoglobulin had been given to every CVID subject for at least one year. V and J are TRBV18 and TRBJ1-2; 9 bases line up with TRBD1. Input material: peripheral blood mononuclear cells. This TCR derives from a human donor with common variable immunodeficiency. Partial CDR3 DNA: TGTGCCAGCTCACCCGGGACAGGGAACGGC. As protein: CASSPGTGNG. The entire CDR3 protein reads CASSPGTGNGYTF.